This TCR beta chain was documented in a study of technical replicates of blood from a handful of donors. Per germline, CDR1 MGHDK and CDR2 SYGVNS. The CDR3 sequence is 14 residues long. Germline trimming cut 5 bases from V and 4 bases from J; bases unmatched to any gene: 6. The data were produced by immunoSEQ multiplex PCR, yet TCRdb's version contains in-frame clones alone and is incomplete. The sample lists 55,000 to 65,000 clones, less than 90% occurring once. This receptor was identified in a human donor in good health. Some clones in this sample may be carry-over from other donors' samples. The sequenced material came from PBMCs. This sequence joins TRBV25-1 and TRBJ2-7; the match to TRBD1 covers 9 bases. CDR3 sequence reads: CASSPGQGRYEQYF. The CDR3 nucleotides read TGTGCCAGCAGTCCGGGACAGGGTAGATACGAGCAGTACTTC.